This T cell receptor beta chain comes out of a study of blood T cell repertoires in COVID-19. Turning to the study itself: The United States, Italy and Spain provided the acute and convalescent COVID-19 samples. Sources were T cells, B-cell-depleted T cells, or PBMCs; the material itself was cDNA or gDNA.

Original processing notes: Amplification of reference gene primers provided the estimated nucleated cell counts. Assay used: immunoSEQ multiplex PCR; TCRdb lists only in-frame clones, some missing. That table supplies the V and J calls and clone size; D and trimming were determined from the DNA. The sample contains about 120,000 clones, roughly 79% of which appear only once. The V end lost 3 bases, the J end lost 4 bases, and 17 bases lay between the germline ends. The CDR3 sequence is 16 residues long. The germline V gene encodes CDR1 SGHDT and CDR2 YYEEEE. The chain couples TRBV5-6 to TRBJ1-5; D might be TRBD1 (6 bases). The clonotype originates from a man aged 65 to 85 with acute or convalescent COVID-19. Sample: peripheral blood. The CDR3 loop is CASSSGGGGRNQPQHF. In DNA, the CDR3 is TGTGCCAGCAGCTCTGGTGGGGGCGGACGAAATCAGCCCCAGCATTTT.